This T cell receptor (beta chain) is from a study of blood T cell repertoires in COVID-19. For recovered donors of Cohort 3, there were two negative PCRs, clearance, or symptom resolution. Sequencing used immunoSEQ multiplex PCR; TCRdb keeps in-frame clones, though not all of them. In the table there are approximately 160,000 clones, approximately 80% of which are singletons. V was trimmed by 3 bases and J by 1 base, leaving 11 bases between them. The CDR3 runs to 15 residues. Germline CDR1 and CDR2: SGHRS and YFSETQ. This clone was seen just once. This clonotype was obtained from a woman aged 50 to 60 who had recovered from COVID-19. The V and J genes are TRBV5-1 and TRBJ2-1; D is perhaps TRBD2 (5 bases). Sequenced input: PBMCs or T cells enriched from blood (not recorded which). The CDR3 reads CASSSQSGSYNEQFF. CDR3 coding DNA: TGCGCCAGCAGCTCCCAGAGCGGTTCCTACAATGAGCAGTTCTTC.